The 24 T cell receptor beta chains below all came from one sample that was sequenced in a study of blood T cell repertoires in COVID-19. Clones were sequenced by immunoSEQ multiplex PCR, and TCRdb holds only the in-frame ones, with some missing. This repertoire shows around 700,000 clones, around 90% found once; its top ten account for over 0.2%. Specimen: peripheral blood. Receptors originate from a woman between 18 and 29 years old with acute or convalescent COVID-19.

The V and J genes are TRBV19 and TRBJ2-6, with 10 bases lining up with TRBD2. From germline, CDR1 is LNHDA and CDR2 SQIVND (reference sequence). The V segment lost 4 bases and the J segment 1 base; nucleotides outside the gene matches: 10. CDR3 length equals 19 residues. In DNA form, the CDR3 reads TGTGCCAGTAGTACCGGACCGGGACTAGCGTCATCTGGGGCCAACGTCCTGACTTTC. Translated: CASSTGPGLASSGANVLTF. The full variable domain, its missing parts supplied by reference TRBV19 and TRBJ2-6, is DGGITQSPKYLFRKEGQNVTLSCEQNLNHDAMYWYRQDPGQGLRLIYYSQIVNDFQKGDIAEGYSVSREKKESFPLTVTSAQKNPTAFYLCASSTGPGLASSGANVLTFGAGSRLTVL.

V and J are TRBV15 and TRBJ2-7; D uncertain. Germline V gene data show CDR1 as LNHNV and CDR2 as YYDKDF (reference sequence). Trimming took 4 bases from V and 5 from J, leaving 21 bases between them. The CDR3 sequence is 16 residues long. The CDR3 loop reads CATSTSPGSGRNEQYF. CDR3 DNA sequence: TGTGCCACCAGCACCTCCCCTGGCAGTGGGCGTAACGAGCAGTACTTC.

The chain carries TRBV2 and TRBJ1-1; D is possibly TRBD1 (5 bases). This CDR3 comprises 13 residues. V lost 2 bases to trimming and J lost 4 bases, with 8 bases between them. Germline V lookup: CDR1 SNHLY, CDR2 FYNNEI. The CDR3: CASSEMGGTEAFF. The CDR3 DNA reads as TGTGCCAGCAGTGAAATGGGGGGCACTGAAGCTTTCTTT.

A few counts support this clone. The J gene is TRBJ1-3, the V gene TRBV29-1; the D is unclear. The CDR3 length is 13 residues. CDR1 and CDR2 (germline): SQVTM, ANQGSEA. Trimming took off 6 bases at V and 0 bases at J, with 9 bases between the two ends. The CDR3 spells CSVATGSGNTIYF. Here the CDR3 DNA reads TGCAGCGTGGCGACGGGCTCTGGAAACACCATATATTTT. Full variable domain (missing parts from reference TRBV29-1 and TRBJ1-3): SAVISQKPSRDICQRGTSLTIQCQVDSQVTMMFWYRQQPGQSLTLIATANQGSEATYESGFVIDKFPISRPNLTFSTLTVSNMSPEDSSIYLCSVATGSGNTIYFGEGSWLTVV.

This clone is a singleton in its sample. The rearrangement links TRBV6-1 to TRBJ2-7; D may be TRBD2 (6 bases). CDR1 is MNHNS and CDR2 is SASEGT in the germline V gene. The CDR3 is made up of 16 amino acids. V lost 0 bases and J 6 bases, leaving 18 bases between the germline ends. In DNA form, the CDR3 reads TGTGCCAGCAGTGAAGCGCGGGATCGGCTGCGCGGCGAGCAGTACTTC. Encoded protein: CASSEARDRLRGEQYF.

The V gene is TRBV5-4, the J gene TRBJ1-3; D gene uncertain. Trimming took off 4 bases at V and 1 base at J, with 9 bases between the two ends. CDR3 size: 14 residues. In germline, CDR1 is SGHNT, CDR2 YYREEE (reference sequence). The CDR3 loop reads CASSQTQSGNTIYF. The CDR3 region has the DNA TGTGCCAGCAGCCAGACACAATCTGGAAACACCATATATTTT.

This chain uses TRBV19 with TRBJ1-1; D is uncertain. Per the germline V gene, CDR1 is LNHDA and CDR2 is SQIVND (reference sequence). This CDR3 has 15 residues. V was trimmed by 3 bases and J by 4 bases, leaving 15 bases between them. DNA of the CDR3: TGTGCCAGTAGTATTTTGTTGACTTGGAGCACTGAAGCTTTCTTT. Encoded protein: CASSILLTWSTEAFF.

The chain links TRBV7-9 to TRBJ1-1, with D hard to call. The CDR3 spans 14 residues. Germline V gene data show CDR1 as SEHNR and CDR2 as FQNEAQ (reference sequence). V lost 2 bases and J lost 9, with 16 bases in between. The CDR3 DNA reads TGTGCCAGCAGCTTAACGGAGAACACACCTCAAGCTTTCTTT. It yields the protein CASSLTENTPQAFF.

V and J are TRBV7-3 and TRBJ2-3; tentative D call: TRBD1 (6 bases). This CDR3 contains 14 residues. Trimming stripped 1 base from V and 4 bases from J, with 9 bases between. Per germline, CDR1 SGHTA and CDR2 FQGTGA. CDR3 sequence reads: CASSLSWGPDTQYF. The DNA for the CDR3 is TGTGCCAGCAGCTTAAGCTGGGGGCCAGATACGCAGTATTTT.

CDR3 bases: TGTGCCTGGCACTCTGGAAACACCATATATTTT. Protein sequence: CAWHSGNTIYF. V and J are TRBV30 and TRBJ1-3, with D hard to call. The CDR3 extends over 11 amino acids. The V and J ends lost 5 bases and 0 bases respectively, with 2 bases between them. Germline CDR1 reads GTSNPN; CDR2 reads SVGIG (reference sequence).

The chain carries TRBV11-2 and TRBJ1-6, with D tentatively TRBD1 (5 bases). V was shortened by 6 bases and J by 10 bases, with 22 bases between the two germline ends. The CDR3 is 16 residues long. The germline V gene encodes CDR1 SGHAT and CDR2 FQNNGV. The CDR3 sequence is CASRPADGHARSPLHF. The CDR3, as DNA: TGTGCCAGCAGACCAGCCGACGGACACGCGAGGTCACCCCTCCACTTT.

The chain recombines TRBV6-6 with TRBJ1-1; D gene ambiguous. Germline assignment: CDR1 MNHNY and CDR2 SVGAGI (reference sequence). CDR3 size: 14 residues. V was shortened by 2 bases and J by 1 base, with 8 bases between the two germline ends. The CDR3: CASSYGNRNTEAFF. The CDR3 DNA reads TGTGCCAGCAGTTACGGAAACAGGAACACTGAAGCTTTCTTT.

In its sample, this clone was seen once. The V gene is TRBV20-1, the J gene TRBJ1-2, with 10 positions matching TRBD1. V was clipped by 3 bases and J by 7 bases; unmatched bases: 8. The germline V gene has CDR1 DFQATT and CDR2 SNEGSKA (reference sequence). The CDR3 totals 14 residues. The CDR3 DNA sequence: TGCAGTGCTAGTCCGGACAGGGGGTTGGGTGGCTACACCTTC. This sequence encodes CSASPDRGLGGYTF.

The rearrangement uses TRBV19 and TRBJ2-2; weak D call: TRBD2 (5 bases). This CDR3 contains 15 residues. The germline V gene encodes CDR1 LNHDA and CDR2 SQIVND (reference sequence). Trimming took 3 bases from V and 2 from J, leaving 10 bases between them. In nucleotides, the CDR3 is TGTGCCAGTAGTATGGTACGGACTAACACCGGGGAGCTGTTTTTT. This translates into CASSMVRTNTGELFF.

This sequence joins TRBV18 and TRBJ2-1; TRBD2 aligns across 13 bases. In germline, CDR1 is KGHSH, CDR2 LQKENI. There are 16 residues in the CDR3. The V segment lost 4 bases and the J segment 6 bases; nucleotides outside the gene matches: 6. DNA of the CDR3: TGTGCCAGCTCACTTGGGACTAGCGGGGTTGTCAATGAGCAGTTCTTC. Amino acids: CASSLGTSGVVNEQFF.

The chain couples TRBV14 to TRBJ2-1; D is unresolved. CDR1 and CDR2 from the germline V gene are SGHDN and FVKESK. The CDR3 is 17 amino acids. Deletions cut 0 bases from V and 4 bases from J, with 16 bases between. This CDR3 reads CASSQDLVTRMYNEQFF. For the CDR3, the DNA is TGTGCCAGCAGCCAAGATTTAGTAACGAGGATGTACAATGAGCAGTTCTTC.

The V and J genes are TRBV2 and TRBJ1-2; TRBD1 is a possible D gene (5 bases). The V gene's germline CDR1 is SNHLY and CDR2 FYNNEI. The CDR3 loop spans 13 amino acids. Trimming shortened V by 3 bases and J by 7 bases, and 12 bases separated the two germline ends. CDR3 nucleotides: TGTGCCAGCAGTGATCAGGGATATCCTGGCTACACCTTC. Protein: CASSDQGYPGYTF.

CDR3 sequence: CASSQLHLGRNTEAFF. The CDR3 DNA follows: TGTGCCAGCAGCCAATTACATCTGGGCAGGAACACTGAAGCTTTCTTT. The rearrangement joins TRBV3-1 (or the pseudogene TRBV3-2) to TRBJ1-1; D not certain. Trimming shortened V by 2 bases and J by 1 base, and 14 bases separated the two germline ends. CDR3 length: 16 amino acids. Looked up from germline, CDR1 is LGHDT and CDR2 is YNNKEL (reference sequence).

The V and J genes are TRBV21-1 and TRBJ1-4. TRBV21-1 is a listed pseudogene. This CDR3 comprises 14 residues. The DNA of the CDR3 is TGTGCCACCTCGGGGGACGAAACTAATGAAAAACTGTTTTTT. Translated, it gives CATSGDETNEKLFF.

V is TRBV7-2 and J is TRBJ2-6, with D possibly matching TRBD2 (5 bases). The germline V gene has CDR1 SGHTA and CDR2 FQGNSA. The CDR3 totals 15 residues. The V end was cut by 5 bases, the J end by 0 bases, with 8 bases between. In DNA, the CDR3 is TGTGCCAGCAGCCCCGGGGACTCTGGGGCCAACGTCCTGACTTTC. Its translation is CASSPGDSGANVLTF.

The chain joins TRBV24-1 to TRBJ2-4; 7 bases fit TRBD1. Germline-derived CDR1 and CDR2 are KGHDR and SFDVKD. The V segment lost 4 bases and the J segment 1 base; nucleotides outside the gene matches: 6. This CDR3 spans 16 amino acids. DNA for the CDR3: TGTGCCACCAGTGACAAAGGGGGCAGGGCCAAAAACATTCAGTACTTC. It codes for CATSDKGGRAKNIQYF.

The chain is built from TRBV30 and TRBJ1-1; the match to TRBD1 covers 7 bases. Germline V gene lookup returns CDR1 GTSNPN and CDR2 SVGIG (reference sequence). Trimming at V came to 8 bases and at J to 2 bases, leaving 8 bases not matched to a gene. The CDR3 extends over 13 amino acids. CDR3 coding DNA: TGTGCCAGTGGGACAGCTAAAAACACTGAAGCTTTCTTT. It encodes CASGTAKNTEAFF.

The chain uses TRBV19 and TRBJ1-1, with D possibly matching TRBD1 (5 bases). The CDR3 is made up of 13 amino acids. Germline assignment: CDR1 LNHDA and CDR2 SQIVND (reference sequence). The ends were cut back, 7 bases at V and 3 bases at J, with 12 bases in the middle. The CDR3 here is CASNPGFYTEAFF. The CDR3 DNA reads TGTGCCAGTAATCCAGGGTTTTACACTGAAGCTTTCTTT.

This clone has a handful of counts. The CDR3 DNA is TGTGCTAGTGGTTTGGGGACAGGGTATAATTCACCCCTCCACTTT. Protein sequence: CASGLGTGYNSPLHF. The genes are TRBV12-5 and TRBJ1-6; 8 bases match TRBD1. J was trimmed by 4 bases and V by 1 base; bases with no gene match: 0. The CDR3 extends over 15 amino acids. The V gene's germline CDR1 is LGHNT and CDR2 FRNRAP.